One and the same sample provided the 9 T cell receptor beta chains below, sequenced in a study of Epstein–Barr virus B cells in breast cancer. Their cognate antigens are unknown. Full V(D)J regions of alpha and beta chains were captured from RNA using SMARTer profiling. TCRdb redid the calling of the 5' RACE reads with MiXCR, one entry per CDR3 protein. The table has about 660 distinct CDR3 sequences, about 39% seen once. The sample was tumor-infiltrating lymphocytes expanded in culture. The receptors shown here come from a woman aged 40 to 49 with triple-negative breast cancer.

There are a few counts of this clonotype. The chain combines TRBV6-1 with TRBJ2-1; 11 nucleotides agree with TRBD2. V was clipped by 4 bases and J by 4 bases; unmatched bases: 3. The CDR3 contains 15 residues. CDR1 and CDR2 from the germline V gene are MNHNS and SASEGT. The DNA for the CDR3 is TGTGCCAGCAGTGTCTTAGCGGGGGGGTACAATGAGCAGTTCTTC. Translated, it gives CASSVLAGGYNEQFF.

With respect to this clonotype: A junction boundary mismatches the germline segment, possibly from a read error. V and J are TRBV27 and TRBJ1-1; 8 bases line up with TRBD1. Germline V gene data show CDR1 as MNHEY and CDR2 as SMNVEV (reference sequence). The CDR3 totals 13 residues. CDR3 residues: CASSLAGTGGPYF. CDR3 sequence (DNA): TGTGCCAGCAGTTTGGCCGGAACAGGGGGACCGTACTTT.

The chain joins TRBV30 to TRBJ2-1; D uncertain. V lost 6 bases, J lost 4 bases, and 10 bases lay in between. The CDR3 is made up of 12 amino acids. Germline CDR1 is GTSNPN and CDR2 is SVGIG (reference sequence). CDR3 sequence (DNA): TGTGCCTGCCTGTGGGGATACAATGAGCAGTTCTTC. Translation: CACLWGYNEQFF.

This clonotype came up a few times. This chain links TRBV2 with TRBJ1-4; D gene ambiguous. CDR1 is SNHLY, CDR2 FYNNEI, per germline. This CDR3 has 16 amino acids. Trimming shortened V by 6 bases and J by 1 base, and 15 bases separated the two germline ends. This CDR3 reads CASSRIETGTNEKLFF. In DNA, the CDR3 is TGTGCCAGCAGCCGAATCGAGACGGGAACTAATGAAAAACTGTTTTTT.

The chain is built from TRBV20-1 and TRBJ2-7; 8 bases line up with TRBD2. CDR1 and CDR2 (germline): DFQATT, SNEGSKA (reference sequence). J was trimmed by 1 base and V by 5 bases; bases with no gene match: 10. The CDR3 runs to 15 residues. The chain's CDR3 is CSAPPPSGSSYEQYF. The CDR3, as DNA: TGCAGTGCTCCCCCCCCTAGCGGGTCTTCCTACGAGCAGTACTTC.

This clonotype was counted only a few times. The chain combines TRBV9 with TRBJ1-2; no definite D call. The V end lost 0 bases, the J end lost 3 bases, and 12 bases lay between the germline ends. CDR1 and CDR2 from the germline V gene are SGDLS and YYNGEE. This CDR3 contains 15 residues. The CDR3 DNA follows: TGTGCCAGCAGCGTAGTGACCGATGTCTACTATGGCTACACCTTC. As protein: CASSVVTDVYYGYTF.

This clonotype was counted only a few times. The V gene is TRBV6-5, the J gene TRBJ1-1, with a tentative D call TRBD1 (5 bases). Germline assignment: CDR1 MNHEY and CDR2 SVGAGI. The V end was cut by 8 bases, the J end by 5 bases, with 9 bases between. This CDR3 is 11 amino acids long. CDR3 sequence reads: CASGDETEAFF. The CDR3 DNA is TGTGCCAGCGGGGACGAGACTGAAGCTTTCTTT.

This clonotype has a handful of counts. The chain joins TRBV19 to TRBJ2-2; 9 bases are shared with TRBD1. Germline CDR1 reads LNHDA; CDR2 reads SQIVND (reference sequence). The CDR3 runs 16 residues. The trim removed 10 bases at V and 6 bases at J, leaving 15 bases unmatched. The CDR3 DNA reads as TGTGCCACCCACCTTTCTCGGGACAGGGAATCCGGGGAGCTGTTTTTT. It translates to CATHLSRDRESGELFF.

This clonotype was counted only a few times. This chain joins TRBV6-2 or TRBV6-3 and TRBJ2-2, with TRBD2 matching 8 bases. The ends lost 4 bases at V and 4 bases at J; junction bases unmatched: 8. CDR3 length: 16 residues. Germline V CDR1 and CDR2: MNHEY, SVGEGT. CDR3 protein: CASSSGGEYITGELFF. The CDR3 nucleotides read TGTGCCAGCAGTTCCGGGGGGGAATACATCACCGGGGAGCTGTTTTTT.